A single sample is the source of the 9 T cell receptor beta chains below, sequenced in a study of neurological immune-mediated disorders (dated by TCRdb to about 2019). The time point label, read with the paper, signifies: technical triplicate 1. Library prep was done by 5' RACE. Sequencing was performed on an Illumina HiSeq 2500. Through fastp at Q25 and MiXCR, TCRdb rebuilt clones from the public reads, retaining in-frame beta chains. When rows share a CDR3 protein, they turn into one entry using the most common DNA and genes. Across this sample there are about 38,000 distinct CDR3 sequences, with approximately 10% seen only once. Of the sample, around 4% is held by the ten largest clones. The sequenced material came from PBMCs. The receptors originated from a man in his sixties with HTLV-1-associated myelopathy (HAM/TSP).

This clonotype was counted many times. The chain carries TRBV5-1 and TRBJ2-7, with a tentative D call TRBD1 (6 bases). CDR1 is SGHRS, CDR2 YFSETQ, per germline. The germline V and J ends were trimmed by 2 bases and 2 bases, with 17 bases remaining between them. The CDR3 is 16 residues long. The CDR3: CASSLSPGQGPYEQYF. For the CDR3, the DNA is TGCGCCAGCAGCTTAAGTCCGGGGCAGGGGCCCTACGAGCAGTACTTC.

This clonotype was seen many times. The chain employs TRBV30 and TRBJ1-1; D is uncertain. CDR3 length: 11 residues. Germline CDR1 GTSNPN, CDR2 SVGIG (reference sequence). Trimming cost V 5 bases and J 0 bases, with 4 bases left between them. The DNA of the CDR3 is TGTGCCTGGGGGATGAACACTGAAGCTTTCTTT. Residues: CAWGMNTEAFF. The variable domain in full, completed from reference TRBV30 and TRBJ1-1, reads SQTIHQWPATLVQPVGSPLSLECTVEGTSNPNLYWYRQAAGRGLQLLFYSVGIGQISSEVPQNLSASRPQDRQFILSSKKLLLSDSGFYLCAWGMNTEAFFGQGTRLTVV.

This clonotype has a count of ten or more. The rearrangement links TRBV5-1 to TRBJ2-3; D is possibly TRBD1 (5 bases). The V gene's germline CDR1 is SGHRS and CDR2 YFSETQ. V lost 4 bases and J 2 bases, leaving 14 bases between the germline ends. The CDR3 consists of 15 residues. The CDR3 protein is CASSRQGGDTDTQYF. CDR3 DNA sequence: TGCGCCAGCAGCCGGCAGGGTGGTGACACAGATACGCAGTATTTT. Full variable domain (missing parts from reference TRBV5-1 and TRBJ2-3): KAGVTQTPRYLIKTRGQQVTLSCSPISGHRSVSWYQQTPGQGLQFLFEYFSETQRNKGNFPGRFSGRQFSNSRSEMNVSTLELGDSALYLCASSRQGGDTDTQYFGPGTRLTVL.

This clonotype was seen repeatedly, ten times or more. This rearrangement joins TRBV12-3 or TRBV12-4 to TRBJ2-1; 7 bases are a match to TRBD1. V lost 6 bases and J lost 4; bases outside the gene matches: 9. The CDR3 has 15 amino acids. The CDR3 loop is CASSRAGTAYNEQFF. CDR3 DNA sequence: TGTGCCAGCAGCCGAGCCGGGACAGCTTACAATGAGCAGTTCTTC.

This clonotype came up many times. The rearrangement links TRBV7-3 to TRBJ2-1, with 9 nucleotides matching TRBD1. Germline CDR1 reads SGHTA; CDR2 reads FQGTGA. CDR3 size: 16 residues. The J segment lost 7 bases and the V segment lost 0 bases, leaving 7 bases of the junction unmatched. The CDR3 region is CASSLTPGQGLNEQFF. The CDR3, as DNA: TGTGCCAGCAGCTTAACGCCGGGACAGGGTCTAAATGAGCAGTTCTTC.

By frequency in the sample, this clonotype is medium-sized (0.01 to 0.1%). The DNA for the CDR3 is TGTGCCAGCAGTTTACTAAATGAGCAGTTCTTC. This encodes CASSLLNEQFF. J is TRBJ2-1 and V is TRBV27, with unresolved D. Germline V gene sequence: CDR1 MNHEY, CDR2 SMNVEV (reference sequence). The CDR3 is 11 residues long. The V gene lost 2 bases and the J gene lost 7 bases, with 3 bases spanning the gap.

This clonotype has at least ten counts. The CDR3 loop is CASSLVGTPRLDTQYF. The CDR3 region has the DNA TGCGCCAGCAGCTTGGTAGGCACCCCGAGATTAGATACGCAGTATTTT. This chain connects TRBV5-1 to TRBJ2-3; D is uncertain. This CDR3 spans 16 amino acids. V gave up 0 bases and J gave up 5 bases, with 16 bases separating them. Per the germline V gene, CDR1 is SGHRS and CDR2 is YFSETQ. The full variable domain, with the rest looked up from reference TRBV5-1 and TRBJ2-3, is KAGVTQTPRYLIKTRGQQVTLSCSPISGHRSVSWYQQTPGQGLQFLFEYFSETQRNKGNFPGRFSGRQFSNSRSEMNVSTLELGDSALYLCASSLVGTPRLDTQYFGPGTRLTVL.

This clonotype showed up many times. The V and J genes are TRBV5-1 and TRBJ2-2; tentatively, D is TRBD2 (5 bases). The V gene's germline CDR1 is SGHRS and CDR2 YFSETQ. The CDR3 spans 14 residues. V dropped 1 base and J dropped 2 bases, with 6 bases sitting between them. CDR3 amino acids: CASSLSGNTGELFF. Written as DNA, the CDR3 is TGCGCCAGCAGCTTGTCGGGAAACACCGGGGAGCTGTTTTTT.

This clonotype has at least ten counts. The rearrangement joins TRBV9 to TRBJ2-6, with D tentatively TRBD1 (5 bases). The germline gives CDR1 SGDLS, CDR2 YYNGEE. This CDR3 is 20 amino acids long. V was shortened by 3 bases and J by 0 bases, with 22 bases between the two germline ends. Here the CDR3 reads CASSARMDTSVPSGANVLTF. In DNA, the CDR3 is TGTGCCAGCAGCGCACGGATGGACACATCTGTCCCCTCTGGGGCCAACGTCCTGACTTTC.